The TCR beta chain described here comes from a study of T cell responses to AZD1222 COVID-19 vaccine. Findings of the study overall: Increases in Spike-specific TCR breadth and depth were seen after two AZD1222 doses. Possibly, clonal diversity was underestimated; donors were largely white British and included more females. Vaccine-related CD4 TCRs covered spike, predominating at 160-218 and 743-854.

This table comes from immunoSEQ multiplex PCR, and its TCRdb copy is limited to in-frame clones, with some not included. The table lists 95,000 to 110,000 clones, 90% to 95% of them singletons. Of note for this clone: Its target is not known.

CDR3 length: 13 amino acids. Trimming shortened V by 6 bases and J by 7 bases, and 15 bases separated the two germline ends. Germline CDR1 and CDR2: LNHNV and YYDKDF (reference sequence). This TCR was recovered from an adult in good health. This material consisted of peripheral blood, taken on day 0 of AZD1222 vaccination. This chain uses TRBV15 with TRBJ1-2; D is ambiguous. CDR3 bases: TGTGCCACCAGTAAGAGAACTGGCCTTGGCTACACCTTC. This encodes CATSKRTGLGYTF.